This TCR beta chain was sequenced for a study of metastatic and nonmetastatic thyroid tumors. Across the study: Comparison of repertoires was carried out across blood and tumor or nodule tissue from malignant and benign thyroid patients.

Study outcomes and limitations: It was reported that TCR beta diversity was significantly higher in malignant thyroid tumors than benign nodules, in blood and tumor.

About this clone itself: Its antigen remains unknown.

TCRdb re-called clones via MiXCR from the PCR reads. The sample includes under 45,000 clones, under 40% seen only once; the top ten take roughly 23%. Patients were all untreated before their thyroid surgery. The V gene's germline CDR1 is SGHTA and CDR2 FQGNSA. V gave up 5 bases and J gave up 3 bases; unmatched junction bases: 6. CDR3 length: 14 residues. The sequence was obtained from a female donor with papillary thyroid cancer or a benign thyroid nodule (not recorded which). Some clones in this sample may be carry-over from other donors' samples. The sequenced sample consisted of tumor tissue. J is TRBJ1-2 and V is TRBV7-2; 7 bases align to TRBD1. The CDR3 bases are TGTGCCAGCAGCCATGCGGGGACAGACTATGGCTACACCTTC. It encodes CASSHAGTDYGYTF.